Below are 13 T cell receptor beta chains sequenced from a single sample in a study of preoperative IRX-2 immunotherapy in early breast cancer. Method: immunoSEQ multiplex PCR; TCRdb's copy keeps in-frame clones and lacks some. This table has about 67,000 clones, roughly 94% appearing once. Documented treatment: preoperative locoregional IRX-2 cytokine immunotherapy. This specimen was collected from a patient treated with IRX-2 immunotherapy. Receptors originate from a human donor with breast cancer.

The rearrangement links TRBV7-8 to TRBJ2-1; D assignment may be TRBD1 or TRBD2 (6 bases each). Germline loops: CDR1 SGHVS, CDR2 FQNEAQ. This CDR3 region has 14 residues. V shed 7 bases and J shed 7 bases, with 17 bases lying between them. The CDR3 sequence: CASTQGGRLNEQFF. The DNA of the CDR3 is TGTGCCAGCACCCAAGGGGGGAGGTTGAATGAGCAGTTCTTC.

The chain has TRBV7-9 and TRBJ1-2; unclear D gene. V was cut by 0 bases and J by 4 bases, with 3 bases left in between. This CDR3 has 12 amino acids. Germline CDR1 and CDR2: SEHNR and FQNEAQ (reference sequence). CDR3 in amino acids: CASSLAGYGYTF. DNA of the CDR3: TGTGCCAGCAGCTTAGCGGGCTATGGCTACACCTTC.

V gene TRBV6-7 combines with J gene TRBJ2-3; D unclear. TRBV6-7 is filed as an ORF, its function uncertain. This CDR3 is 18 amino acids long. V was shortened by 6 bases and J by 2 bases, with 24 bases between the two germline ends. CDR3 nucleotides: TGTGCCAGCAGAGAAATAAGAACGAGCGTATTCCCCACAGATACGCAGTATTTT. It is translated as CASREIRTSVFPTDTQYF.

The chain carries TRBV2 and TRBJ1-5; D remains ambiguous. Germline CDR1 is SNHLY and CDR2 is FYNNEI. This CDR3 has 16 amino acids. V was pared by 3 bases and J by 1 base, with 13 bases between. This CDR3 is CASSDLDLGSNQPQHF. CDR3 nucleotide sequence: TGTGCCAGCAGTGATCTGGACCTAGGGAGCAATCAGCCCCAGCATTTT. Based on the CDR3 plus reference TRBV2 and TRBJ1-5, the full variable domain is EPEVTQTPSHQVTQMGQEVILRCVPISNHLYFYWYRQILGQKVEFLVSFYNNEISEKSEIFDDQFSVERPDGSNFTLKIRSTKLEDSAMYFCASSDLDLGSNQPQHFGDGTRLSIL.

The V and J genes are TRBV11-2 and TRBJ1-3; D not certain. The CDR3 loop spans 15 amino acids. Per germline, CDR1 SGHAT and CDR2 FQNNGV. Trimming took 3 bases from V and 4 from J, leaving 13 bases between them. This chain's CDR3 is CASSFIGFGGNTIYF. The CDR3 DNA follows: TGTGCCAGCAGCTTCATAGGGTTTGGAGGAAACACCATATATTTT.

The J gene is TRBJ2-7, the V gene TRBV7-2; TRBD2 matches 9 bases. CDR3 length: 13 residues. After removal of 6 bases from V and 6 bases from J, the junction contained 6 bases not matched to a gene. Germline values: CDR1 SGHTA, CDR2 FQGNSA. The CDR3 DNA reads TGTGCCAGCAGTCCTAGCGGGGCCTTCGAGCAGTACTTC. This codes for CASSPSGAFEQYF.

The genes are TRBV6-5 and TRBJ1-6; D might be TRBD1 (5 bases). Per the germline V gene, CDR1 is MNHEY and CDR2 is SVGAGI. V lost 7 bases to trimming and J lost 10 bases, with 11 bases between them. The CDR3 sequence is 12 residues long. In DNA, the CDR3 is TGTGCCAGCAATAATCGGGGGTCACCCCTCCACTTT. It is translated as CASNNRGSPLHF.

The chain has TRBV2 and TRBJ1-5; D perhaps matches TRBD1 (6 bases). The CDR3 consists of 13 residues. CDR1 is SNHLY, CDR2 FYNNEI, per germline. V dropped 6 bases and J dropped 6 bases, with 12 bases sitting between them. For the CDR3, the DNA is TGTGCCAGCAGACCTAGGGGGGGTCAGCCCCAGCATTTT. It specifies CASRPRGGQPQHF.

V usage is TRBV4-1 and J usage is TRBJ1-4, with D perhaps TRBD1 (5 bases). The CDR3 extends over 17 amino acids. Trimming cost V 3 bases and J 8 bases, with 22 bases left between them. Germline V gene lookup returns CDR1 MGHRA and CDR2 YSYEKL. The CDR3 DNA reads as TGCGCCAGCAGCCACTTAGGCAGGGACCGTTTGGGAGAAAAACTGTTTTTT. Protein: CASSHLGRDRLGEKLFF.

The V call is TRBV5-4, the J call TRBJ2-4, with D perhaps TRBD2 (7 bases). Per germline, CDR1 SGHNT and CDR2 YYREEE (reference sequence). The V and J ends lost 2 bases and 8 bases respectively, with 14 bases between them. This CDR3 comprises 14 residues. The CDR3 is CASSLDVGGDIQYF. DNA of the CDR3: TGTGCCAGCAGCTTAGATGTAGGGGGGGACATTCAGTACTTC.

The chain combines TRBV5-1 with TRBJ2-7; 9 nucleotides line up with TRBD1. Germline trimming cut 4 bases from V and 3 bases from J; bases unmatched to any gene: 8. Germline CDR1 is SGHRS and CDR2 is YFSETQ. This CDR3 spans 15 amino acids. The CDR3 coding sequence is TGCGCCAGCAGCCCCCAACAGGGGGCAGGCTACGAGCAGTACTTC. Its translation is CASSPQQGAGYEQYF.

This rearrangement joins TRBV2 to TRBJ2-7; D may be TRBD1 or TRBD2 (5 bases each). This CDR3 has 13 residues. Germline V gene sequence: CDR1 SNHLY, CDR2 FYNNEI. Trimming cost V 10 bases and J 7 bases, with 20 bases left between them. CDR3 nucleotides: TGTGCCACCACGGTGCAGGGAAGAGGGGAGCAGTACTTC. The encoded protein is CATTVQGRGEQYF.

The rearrangement links TRBV23-1 to TRBJ2-1; tentatively, D is TRBD1 (7 bases). TRBV23-1 is sorted into the ORF group, with uncertain function. This CDR3 region has 18 residues. V was pared by 4 bases and J by 7 bases, with 26 bases between. The CDR3 here is CASSPFTGAGQRGNEQFF. The CDR3 nucleotides are TGCGCCAGCAGTCCCTTCACCGGGGCGGGACAGCGTGGAAATGAGCAGTTCTTC.